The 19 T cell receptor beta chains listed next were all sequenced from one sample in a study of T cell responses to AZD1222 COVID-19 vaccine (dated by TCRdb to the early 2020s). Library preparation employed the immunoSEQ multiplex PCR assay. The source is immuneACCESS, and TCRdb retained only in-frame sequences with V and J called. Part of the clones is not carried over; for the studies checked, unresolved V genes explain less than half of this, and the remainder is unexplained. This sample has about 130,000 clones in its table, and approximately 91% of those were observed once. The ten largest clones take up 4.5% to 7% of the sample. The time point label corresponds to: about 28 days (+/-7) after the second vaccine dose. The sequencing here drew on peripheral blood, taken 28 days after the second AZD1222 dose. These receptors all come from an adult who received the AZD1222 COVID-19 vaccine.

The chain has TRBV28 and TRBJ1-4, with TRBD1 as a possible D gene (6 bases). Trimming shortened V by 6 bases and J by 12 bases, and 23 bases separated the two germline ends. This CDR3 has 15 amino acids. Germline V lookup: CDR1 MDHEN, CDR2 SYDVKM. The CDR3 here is CASSRTRDNLPELFF. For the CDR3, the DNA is TGTGCCAGCAGCCGCACCCGGGACAATCTTCCGGAACTGTTTTTT. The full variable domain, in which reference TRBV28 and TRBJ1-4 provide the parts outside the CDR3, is DVKVTQSSRYLVKRTGEKVFLECVQDMDHENMFWYRQDPGLGLRLIYFSYDVKMKEKGDIPEGYSVSREKKERFSLILESASTNQTSMYLCASSRTRDNLPELFFGSGTQLSVL.

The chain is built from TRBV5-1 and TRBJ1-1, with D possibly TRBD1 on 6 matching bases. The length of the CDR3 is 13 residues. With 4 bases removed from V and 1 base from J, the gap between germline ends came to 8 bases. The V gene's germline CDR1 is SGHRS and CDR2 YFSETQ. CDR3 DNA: TGCGCCAGCAGCAGGACAGCGAACACTGAAGCTTTCTTT. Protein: CASSRTANTEAFF.

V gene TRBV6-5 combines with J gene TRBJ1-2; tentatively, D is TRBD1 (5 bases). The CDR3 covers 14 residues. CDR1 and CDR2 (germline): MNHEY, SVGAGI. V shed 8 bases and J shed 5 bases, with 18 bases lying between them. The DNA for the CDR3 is TGTGCCAGCCAGGGCCTCGTCGGGGAATATGGCTACACCTTC. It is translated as CASQGLVGEYGYTF.

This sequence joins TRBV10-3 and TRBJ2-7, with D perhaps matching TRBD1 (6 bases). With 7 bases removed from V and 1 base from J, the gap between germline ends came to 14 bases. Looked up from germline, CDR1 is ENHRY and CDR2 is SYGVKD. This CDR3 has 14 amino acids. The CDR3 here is CAIKLDRASYEQYF. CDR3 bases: TGTGCCATCAAATTGGACAGAGCATCCTACGAGCAGTACTTC.

In DNA, the CDR3 is TGTGCCAGCACCAAACAGGGGGAAAACACTGAAGCTTTCTTT. Translating it yields CASTKQGENTEAFF. The J gene is TRBJ1-1, the V gene TRBV2; TRBD1 matches 8 bases. Germline V gene sequence: CDR1 SNHLY, CDR2 FYNNEI. This CDR3 is 14 amino acids long. J lost 2 bases, V lost 7 bases, and 6 bases had no gene match.

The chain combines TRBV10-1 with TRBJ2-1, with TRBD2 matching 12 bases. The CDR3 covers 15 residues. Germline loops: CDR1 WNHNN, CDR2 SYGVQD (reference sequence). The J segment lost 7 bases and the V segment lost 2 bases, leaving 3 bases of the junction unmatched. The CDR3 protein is CASSETSGRKNEQFF. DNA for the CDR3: TGCGCCAGCAGTGAGACTAGCGGGAGGAAAAATGAGCAGTTCTTC.

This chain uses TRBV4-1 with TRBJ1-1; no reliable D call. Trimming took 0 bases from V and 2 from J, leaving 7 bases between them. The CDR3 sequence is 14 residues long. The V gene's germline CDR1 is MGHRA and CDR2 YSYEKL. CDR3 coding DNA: TGCGCCAGCAGCCAAGATCTAGGTAACACTGAAGCTTTCTTT. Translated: CASSQDLGNTEAFF.

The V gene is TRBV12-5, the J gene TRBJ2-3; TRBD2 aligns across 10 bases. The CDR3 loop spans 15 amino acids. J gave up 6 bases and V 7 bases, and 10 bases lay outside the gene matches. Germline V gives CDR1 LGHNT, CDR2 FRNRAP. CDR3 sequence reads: CASAPGLANADTQYF. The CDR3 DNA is TGTGCTAGTGCCCCGGGACTAGCGAATGCGGATACGCAGTATTTT.

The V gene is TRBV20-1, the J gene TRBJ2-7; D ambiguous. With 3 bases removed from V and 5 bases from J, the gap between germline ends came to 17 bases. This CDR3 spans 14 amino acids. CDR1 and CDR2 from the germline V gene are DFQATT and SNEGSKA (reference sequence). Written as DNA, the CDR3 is TGCAGTGCTAGTTCGGCCGGCCGCCGGGACGAGCAGTACTTC. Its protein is CSASSAGRRDEQYF.

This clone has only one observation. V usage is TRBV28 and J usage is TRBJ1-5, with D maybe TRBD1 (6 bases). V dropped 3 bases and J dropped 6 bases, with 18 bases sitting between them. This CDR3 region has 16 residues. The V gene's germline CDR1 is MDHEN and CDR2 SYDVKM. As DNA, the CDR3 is TGTGCCAGCAGTTTGGGGGGAGGGGGGAGAGGTCAGCCCCAGCATTTT. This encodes CASSLGGGGRGQPQHF.

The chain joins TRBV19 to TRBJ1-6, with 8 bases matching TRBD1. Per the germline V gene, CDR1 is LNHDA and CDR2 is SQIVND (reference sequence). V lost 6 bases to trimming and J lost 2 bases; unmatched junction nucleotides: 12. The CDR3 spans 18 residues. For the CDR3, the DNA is TGTGCCAGTAGCGTCGGGACAGGAAGTTCAACCTATAATTCACCCCTCCACTTT. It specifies CASSVGTGSSTYNSPLHF.

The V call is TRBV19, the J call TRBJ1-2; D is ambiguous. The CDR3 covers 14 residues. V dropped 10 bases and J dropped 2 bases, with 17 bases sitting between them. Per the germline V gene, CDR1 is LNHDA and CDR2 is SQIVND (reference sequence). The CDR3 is CAISGLGPNYGYTF. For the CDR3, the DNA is TGTGCCATTTCTGGTCTCGGACCCAACTATGGCTACACCTTC.

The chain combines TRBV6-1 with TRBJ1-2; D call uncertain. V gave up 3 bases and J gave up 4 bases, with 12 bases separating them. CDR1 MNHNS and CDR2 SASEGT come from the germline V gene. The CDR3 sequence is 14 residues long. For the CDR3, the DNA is TGTGCCAGCAGTGAGGGGTGGCAGTCCTATGGCTACACCTTC. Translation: CASSEGWQSYGYTF.

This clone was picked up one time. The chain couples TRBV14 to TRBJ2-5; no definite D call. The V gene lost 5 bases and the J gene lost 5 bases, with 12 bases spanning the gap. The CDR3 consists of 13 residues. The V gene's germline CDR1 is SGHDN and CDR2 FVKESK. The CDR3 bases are TGTGCCAGCAGCGCTAGACATATTGAGACCCAGTACTTC. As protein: CASSARHIETQYF.

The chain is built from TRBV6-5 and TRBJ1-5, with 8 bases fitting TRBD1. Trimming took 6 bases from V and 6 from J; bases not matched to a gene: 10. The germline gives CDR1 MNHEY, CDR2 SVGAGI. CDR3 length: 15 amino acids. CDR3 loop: CASRMDRAIVQPQHF. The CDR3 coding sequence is TGTGCCAGCAGAATGGACAGGGCGATAGTTCAGCCCCAGCATTTT.

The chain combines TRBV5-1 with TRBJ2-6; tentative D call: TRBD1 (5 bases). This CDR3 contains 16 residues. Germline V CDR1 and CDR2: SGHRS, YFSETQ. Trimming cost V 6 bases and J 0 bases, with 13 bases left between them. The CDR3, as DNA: TGCGCCAGCACGCCCGGTACAGGCTCTGGGGCCAACGTCCTGACTTTC. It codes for CASTPGTGSGANVLTF.

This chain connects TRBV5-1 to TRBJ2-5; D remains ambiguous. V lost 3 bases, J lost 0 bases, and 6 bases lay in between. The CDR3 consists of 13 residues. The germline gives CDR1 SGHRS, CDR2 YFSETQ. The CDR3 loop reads CASSSLYQETQYF. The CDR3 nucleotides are TGCGCCAGCAGCTCCCTGTACCAAGAGACCCAGTACTTC.

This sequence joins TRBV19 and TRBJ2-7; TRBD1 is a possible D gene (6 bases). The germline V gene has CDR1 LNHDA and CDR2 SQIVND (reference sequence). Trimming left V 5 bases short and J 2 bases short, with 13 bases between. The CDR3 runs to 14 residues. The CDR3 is CASSRAGATYEQYF. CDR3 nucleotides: TGTGCCAGTAGTCGCGCAGGGGCCACCTACGAGCAGTACTTC.

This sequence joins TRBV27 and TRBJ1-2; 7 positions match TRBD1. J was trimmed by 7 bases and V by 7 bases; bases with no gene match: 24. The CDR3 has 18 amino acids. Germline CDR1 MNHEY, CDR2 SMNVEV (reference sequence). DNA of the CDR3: TGTGCCAGCACCCCTTTCGACAGGGACGAATACGTACAGGGTGGCTACACCTTC. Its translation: CASTPFDRDEYVQGGYTF.